This T cell receptor (delta chain) was sequenced for a study of Vδ1+ human thymocytes. Study-level points and caveats: Highly polyclonal TRG and TRD repertoires with Gaussian CDR3 length distributions appeared in thymus.

Extracted RNA was reverse transcribed into cDNA. The CDR3 regions were amplified by multiplex PCR from V-gene primers to a constant-region primer. TCRdb ran CATT on the multiplex PCR reads. The data show tens of thousands of delta-chain clones, about a sixth seen once. This CDR3 has 17 amino acids. V was clipped by 5 bases and J by 0 bases; unmatched bases: 15. The V gene's germline CDR1 is NSMFDY and CDR2 ISSIKDK. The table lists this clone with a few counts. As yet, its antigen is unknown. The TCR originated in a boy in the first two years of life who had congenital heart surgery. Specimen: Vdelta1+ gamma-delta thymocytes from the thymus. Subset indicated: FACS-sorted CD3+ TCRalphabeta- TCRVdelta1+ TCRVdelta2- thymocytes. The gene calls are TRAV29/DV5 and TRDJ1, with 8 bases fitting TRDD3. CDR3: CAALFPRGILYTDKLIF. In DNA form, the CDR3 reads TGTGCAGCCCTCTTCCCCCGGGGGATATTGTACACCGATAAACTCATCTTT.